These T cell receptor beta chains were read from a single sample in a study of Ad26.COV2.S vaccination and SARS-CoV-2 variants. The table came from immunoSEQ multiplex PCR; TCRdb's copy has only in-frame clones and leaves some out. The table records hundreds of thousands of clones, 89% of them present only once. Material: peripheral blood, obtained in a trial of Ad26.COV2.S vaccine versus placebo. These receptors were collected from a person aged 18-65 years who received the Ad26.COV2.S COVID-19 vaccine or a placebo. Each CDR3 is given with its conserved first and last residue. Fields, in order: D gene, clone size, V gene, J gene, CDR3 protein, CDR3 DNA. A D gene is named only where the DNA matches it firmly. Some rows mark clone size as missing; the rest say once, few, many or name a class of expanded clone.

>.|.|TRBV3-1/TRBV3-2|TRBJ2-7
CASSQVSREQYF
TGTGCCAGCAGCCAAGTGTCGAGGGAGCAGTACTTC
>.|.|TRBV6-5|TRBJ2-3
CASSYNGAGGTQYF
TGTGCCAGCAGTTACAACGGTGCCGGGGGTACGCAGTATTTT
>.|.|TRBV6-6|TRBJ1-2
CASRDPGTIGYTF
TGTGCCAGCAGGGACCCCGGGACGATAGGCTACACCTTC
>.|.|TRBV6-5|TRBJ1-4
CASSYSGYNEKLFF
TGTGCCAGCAGTTATAGCGGTTATAATGAAAAACTGTTTTTT
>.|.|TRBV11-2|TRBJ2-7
CASSPGNEQYF
TGTGCCAGCAGCCCGGGAAACGAGCAGTACTTC
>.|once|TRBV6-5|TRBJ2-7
CASSYSPQSYEQYF
TGTGCCAGCAGTTACTCCCCCCAGTCCTACGAGCAGTACTTC
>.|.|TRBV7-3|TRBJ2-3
CASSLDRGGTDTQYF
TGTGCCAGCAGCTTAGATCGCGGCGGCACAGATACGCAGTATTTT
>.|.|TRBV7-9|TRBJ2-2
CASSLARNTGELFF
TGTGCCAGCAGCTTAGCCCGAAACACCGGGGAGCTGTTTTTT
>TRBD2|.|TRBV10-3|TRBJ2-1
CAITGGGYNEQFF
TGTGCCATCACTGGCGGGGGATATAATGAGCAGTTCTTC
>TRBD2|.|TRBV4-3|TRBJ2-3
CASSQAGAGVSTDTQYF
TGCGCCAGCAGCCAAGCCGGGGCGGGGGTTAGCACAGATACGCAGTATTTT
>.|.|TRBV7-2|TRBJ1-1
CASSLERVAEAFF
TGTGCCAGCAGCTTAGAACGCGTAGCTGAAGCTTTCTTT
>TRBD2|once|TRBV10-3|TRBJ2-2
CAISVPSGRANTGELFF
TGTGCCATCAGTGTACCTAGCGGGAGGGCGAACACCGGGGAGCTGTTTTTT
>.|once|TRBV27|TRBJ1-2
CASSRPPGTRVYGYTF
TGTGCCAGCAGTCGACCCCCGGGGACCAGAGTGTATGGCTACACCTTC
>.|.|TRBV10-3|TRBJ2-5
CAISEAERGETQYF
TGTGCCATCAGTGAAGCGGAAAGGGGGGAGACCCAGTACTTC
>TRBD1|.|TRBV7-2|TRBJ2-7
CASSSIEDRGYEQYF
TGTGCCAGCAGCTCAATCGAGGACAGGGGGTATGAGCAGTACTTC
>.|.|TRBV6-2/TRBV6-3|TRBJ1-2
CASSYMSIHTF
TGTGCCAGCAGTTACATGAGTATCCACACCTTC
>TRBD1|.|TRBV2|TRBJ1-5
CASKEDRVTNQPQHF
TGTGCCAGCAAAGAAGACAGGGTCACCAATCAGCCCCAGCATTTT
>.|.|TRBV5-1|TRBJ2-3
CASSLVASYNTDTQYF
TGCGCCAGCAGCTTGGTTGCCTCATACAACACAGATACGCAGTATTTT
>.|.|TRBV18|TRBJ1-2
CASSLQGTNYGYTF
TGTGCCAGCTCACTACAGGGAACTAACTATGGCTACACCTTC
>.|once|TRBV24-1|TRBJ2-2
CATSDPGTGNTGELFF
TGTGCCACCAGTGACCCGGGGACTGGCAACACCGGGGAGCTGTTTTTT
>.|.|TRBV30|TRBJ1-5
CAWSRDYSNQPQHF
TGTGCCTGGAGCCGGGACTATAGCAATCAGCCCCAGCATTTT
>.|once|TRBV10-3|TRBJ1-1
CAISESWRNTEAFF
TGTGCCATCAGTGAGTCTTGGCGGAACACTGAAGCTTTCTTT
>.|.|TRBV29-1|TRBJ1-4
CSVTLGATNEKLFF
TGCAGCGTGACCTTGGGAGCAACTAATGAAAAACTGTTTTTT
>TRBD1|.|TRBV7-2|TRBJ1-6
CASSLNFGTGFHNSPLHF
TGTGCCAGCAGCTTAAATTTCGGGACAGGATTCCATAATTCACCCCTCCACTTT
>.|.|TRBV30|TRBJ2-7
CAWSVSSGKYF
TGTGCCTGGAGTGTATCCAGTGGGAAGTACTTC
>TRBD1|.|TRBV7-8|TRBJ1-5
CASSPGTGTSNQPQHF
TGTGCCAGCAGCCCCGGGACAGGAACAAGCAATCAGCCCCAGCATTTT
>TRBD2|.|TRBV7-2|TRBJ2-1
CASSLREGTYNEQFF
TGTGCCAGCAGCCTCAGGGAGGGGACTTACAATGAGCAGTTCTTC
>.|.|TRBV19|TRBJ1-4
CASSEDRRNEKLFF
TGTGCCAGTAGTGAAGACAGGCGGAACGAAAAACTGTTTTTT
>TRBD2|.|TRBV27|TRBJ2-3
CASSLRLAGLMVDTQYF
TGTGCCAGCAGTTTAAGGCTAGCGGGGCTCATGGTAGATACGCAGTATTTT
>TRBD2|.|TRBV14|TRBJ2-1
CASSQAGGAHEYNEQFF
TGTGCCAGCAGCCAAGCCGGGGGGGCACATGAATACAATGAGCAGTTCTTC
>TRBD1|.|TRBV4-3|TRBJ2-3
CASSQDPTGLGDTQYF
TGCGCCAGCAGCCAAGACCCGACAGGGCTAGGAGATACGCAGTATTTT
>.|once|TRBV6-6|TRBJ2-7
CASSDLGGASYEQYF
TGTGCCAGCAGTGACCTCGGCGGGGCATCCTACGAGCAGTACTTC
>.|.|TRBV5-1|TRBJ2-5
CASSLGQVQETQYF
TGCGCCAGCAGCCTAGGACAAGTACAAGAGACCCAGTACTTC
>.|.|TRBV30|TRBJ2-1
CAWSRGSYNEQFF
TGTGCCTGGAGTAGGGGTTCCTACAATGAGCAGTTCTTC
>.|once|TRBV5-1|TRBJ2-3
CASSLGVQDFTDTQYF
TGCGCCAGCAGCTTGGGGGTACAGGATTTCACAGATACGCAGTATTTT
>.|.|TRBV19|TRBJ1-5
CASRGGPLLNQPQHF
TGTGCCAGTAGGGGAGGACCGCTGTTGAATCAGCCCCAGCATTTT
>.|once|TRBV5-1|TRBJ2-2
CASSSLLTGTGELFF
TGCGCCAGCAGCTCGCTCCTAACGGGCACCGGGGAGCTGTTTTTT
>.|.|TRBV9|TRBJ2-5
CASSEGGPETQYF
TGTGCCAGCAGCGAGGGGGGGCCAGAGACCCAGTACTTC
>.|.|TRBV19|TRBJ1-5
CASSVTQGLNQPQHF
TGTGCCAGTAGTGTAACCCAGGGGCTCAATCAGCCCCAGCATTTT
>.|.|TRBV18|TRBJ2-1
CASSPFDRDNEQFF
TGTGCCAGCTCACCTTTTGACAGAGACAATGAGCAGTTCTTC
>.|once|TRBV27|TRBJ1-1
CASKSGTVNTEAFF
TGTGCCAGCAAAAGCGGGACGGTGAACACTGAAGCTTTCTTT
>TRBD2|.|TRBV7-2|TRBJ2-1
CASSPPGGYNEQFF
TGTGCCAGCAGCCCACCGGGAGGGTACAATGAGCAGTTCTTC
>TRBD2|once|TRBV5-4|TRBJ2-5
CASRTGTSPQETQYF
TGTGCCAGCAGAACCGGGACTAGCCCGCAAGAGACCCAGTACTTC
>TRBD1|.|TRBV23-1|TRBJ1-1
CASSQAGQGASGDTSAFF
TGCGCCAGCAGTCAAGCGGGACAGGGGGCCAGTGGGGACACTTCGGCTTTCTTT